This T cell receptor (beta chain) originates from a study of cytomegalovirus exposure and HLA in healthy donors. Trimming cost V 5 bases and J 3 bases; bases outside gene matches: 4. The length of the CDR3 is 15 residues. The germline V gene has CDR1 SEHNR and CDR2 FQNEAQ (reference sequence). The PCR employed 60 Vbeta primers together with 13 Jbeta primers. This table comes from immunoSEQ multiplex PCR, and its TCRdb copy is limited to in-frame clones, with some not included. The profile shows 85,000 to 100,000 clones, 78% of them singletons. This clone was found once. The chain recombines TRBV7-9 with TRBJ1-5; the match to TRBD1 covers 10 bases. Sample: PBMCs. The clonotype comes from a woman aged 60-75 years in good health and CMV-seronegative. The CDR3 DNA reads TGTGCCAGCAGCCCGGGACAGGGGTACAATCAGCCCCAGCATTTT. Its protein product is CASSPGQGYNQPQHF.